Below are 30 T cell receptor beta chains sequenced from a single sample in a study of T-cell memory formation after mild COVID-19. One entry per CDR3 protein results from TCRdb running MiXCR on the 5' RACE reads. The sample records about 470,000 distinct CDR3 sequences, about 20% being singletons. Sequenced material: PBMCs or a T cell subset sorted from them (not recorded which). These receptors came from an adult woman who had mild COVID-19 (a few samples of this study predate the infection). Cell type and time point are not known.

This clonotype has just a few counts. The chain couples TRBV5-6 to TRBJ2-1, with D maybe TRBD2 (6 bases). The germline V and J ends were trimmed by 3 bases and 1 base, with 26 bases remaining between them. The germline V gene has CDR1 SGHDT and CDR2 YYEEEE. This CDR3 spans 20 amino acids. CDR3 sequence (DNA): TGTGCCAGCAGCTCGAAGACTAGTCGGGCCTATCGCAGTTCCTACAATGAGCAGTTCTTC. Translating it yields CASSSKTSRAYRSSYNEQFF.

This clonotype was counted many times. CDR3: CASSRTSGGGGEQFF. The CDR3 bases are TGTGCCAGCAGCCGCACTAGCGGGGGGGGAGGTGAGCAGTTCTTC. The rearrangement joins TRBV7-6 to TRBJ2-1; 13 bases map to TRBD2. This CDR3 region has 15 residues. Germline V lookup: CDR1 SGHVS, CDR2 FNYEAQ. V gave up 5 bases and J gave up 9 bases; unmatched junction bases: 7.

V and J are TRBV4-1 and TRBJ2-6; D is perhaps TRBD1 (5 bases). CDR3 length: 21 amino acids. Germline loops: CDR1 MGHRA, CDR2 YSYEKL. The V and J ends lost 0 bases and 0 bases respectively, with 21 bases between them. The CDR3: CASSQDVVKAGRLSGANVLTF. The CDR3 coding sequence is TGCGCCAGCAGCCAAGATGTGGTGAAAGCAGGGCGCCTCTCTGGGGCCAACGTCCTGACTTTC.

This chain connects TRBV18 to TRBJ1-1; D is ambiguous. Germline CDR1 KGHSH, CDR2 LQKENI. The CDR3 extends over 13 amino acids. V was cut by 4 bases and J by 0 bases, with 6 bases left in between. The chain's CDR3 is CASSREMNTEAFF. The CDR3, as DNA: TGTGCCAGCTCACGTGAGATGAACACTGAAGCTTTCTTT.

At least ten counts were recorded for this clonotype. The chain links TRBV20-1 to TRBJ2-7, with 7 bases that match TRBD2. The J segment lost 2 bases and the V segment lost 0 bases, leaving 4 bases of the junction unmatched. The CDR3 runs to 14 residues. The germline V gene encodes CDR1 DFQATT and CDR2 SNEGSKA (reference sequence). The CDR3 reads CSAREGGDTYEQYF. The CDR3 DNA sequence: TGCAGTGCTAGAGAGGGGGGGGATACCTACGAGCAGTACTTC.

This rearrangement joins TRBV29-1 to TRBJ2-2, with 7 bases aligning to TRBD1. V shed 7 bases and J 0 bases; nucleotides not matched to a gene: 5. The CDR3 has 14 residues. Germline CDR1 reads SQVTM; CDR2 reads ANQGSEA. The CDR3, as DNA: TGCAGCGCTCGGCAGGGGGCGAACACCGGGGAGCTGTTTTTT. Protein: CSARQGANTGELFF.

V and J are TRBV11-2 and TRBJ2-1; D perhaps matches TRBD1 (5 bases). CDR1 and CDR2 from the germline V gene are SGHAT and FQNNGV. Trimming took off 4 bases at V and 6 bases at J, with 19 bases between the two ends. The CDR3 is 16 amino acids. The CDR3 nucleotides read TGTGCCAGCAGCTCCTTGAGATTTTTGGGGCCCAATGAGCAGTTCTTC. Protein product: CASSSLRFLGPNEQFF.

This rearrangement joins TRBV20-1 to TRBJ2-5, with 8 bases aligning to TRBD1. J gave up 5 bases and V 6 bases, and 11 bases lay outside the gene matches. The CDR3 runs to 14 residues. Germline values: CDR1 DFQATT, CDR2 SNEGSKA (reference sequence). CDR3 region: CSANPTGEPETQYF. DNA of the CDR3: TGCAGTGCAAACCCGACAGGGGAACCCGAGACCCAGTACTTC.

The chain links TRBV12-3 or TRBV12-4 to TRBJ2-3; 7 bases match TRBD2. The CDR3 runs to 16 residues. V was clipped by 6 bases and J by 1 base; unmatched bases: 10. CDR3 nucleotide sequence: TGTGCCAGCAGCCCTCATCTGGGACTACGCACAGATACGCAGTATTTT. Protein sequence: CASSPHLGLRTDTQYF.

There are a few counts of this clonotype. The chain joins TRBV4-3 to TRBJ2-7; a weak D match, TRBD2 (6 bases). Deletions cut 2 bases from V and 4 bases from J, with 21 bases between. CDR3 size: 17 residues. CDR1 and CDR2 (germline): LGHNA, YSLEER. CDR3 bases: TGCGCCAGCAGCCAAAGGCTGACCGGGGGATTTGGGTACGAGCAGTACTTC. Translating gives CASSQRLTGGFGYEQYF.

This clonotype was seen a few times. This sequence joins TRBV29-1 and TRBJ2-5; D not resolved. Trimming removed 6 bases from V and 4 bases from J, with 9 bases in between. The germline CDR1 and CDR2 sequences are SQVTM and ANQGSEA. The CDR3 extends over 11 amino acids. The CDR3 DNA reads as TGCAGCGTATCGAACCTAGAGACCCAGTACTTC. Translated, it gives CSVSNLETQYF.

Only a few counts were recorded for this clonotype. The chain uses TRBV7-2 and TRBJ2-2; TRBD2 matches at 8 bases. Germline V gene data show CDR1 as SGHTA and CDR2 as FQGNSA. Losses at the gene ends were 5 bases for V and 6 bases for J; bases not matched to a gene: 8. The CDR3 has 15 amino acids. The CDR3 DNA reads as TGTGCCAGCAGCCTATCGGGACTAGGTGCCGGGGAGCTGTTTTTT. As protein: CASSLSGLGAGELFF.

V gene TRBV5-4 combines with J gene TRBJ2-3, with 9 nucleotides matching TRBD1. Germline V gene data show CDR1 as SGHNT and CDR2 as YYREEE (reference sequence). This CDR3 has 17 residues. After removal of 4 bases from V and 1 base from J, the junction contained 10 bases not matched to a gene. The CDR3 here is CASSTWGQGRGTDTQYF. DNA for the CDR3: TGTGCCAGCAGCACCTGGGGACAGGGTCGTGGCACAGATACGCAGTATTTT.

V gene TRBV12-3 or TRBV12-4 combines with J gene TRBJ2-3; tentatively, D is TRBD2 (7 bases). This CDR3 is built from 14 residues. The V and J ends lost 3 bases and 4 bases respectively, with 11 bases between them. The CDR3 spells CASSLAGASDTQYF. The CDR3 DNA follows: TGTGCCAGCAGTTTGGCGGGGGCTTCAGATACGCAGTATTTT.

Regarding this clonotype: The junction departs from the called germline gene at one end, perhaps through a read error. The CDR3 DNA follows: TGTGCCAGCAGTTTCGGGTCCTATGCCTACACCTTC. It encodes CASSFGSYAYTF. The rearrangement links TRBV6-2 or TRBV6-3 to TRBJ1-2; D gene ambiguous. CDR1 and CDR2 (germline): MNHEY, SVGEGT. CDR3 size: 12 residues.

The CDR3 loop is CASGLAGGIFWEQFF. Here the CDR3 DNA reads TGTGCCAGCGGGCTAGCGGGAGGAATCTTTTGGGAGCAGTTCTTC. The chain employs TRBV12-3 or TRBV12-4 and TRBJ2-1; 11 bases are a match to TRBD2. Unmatched junction bases numbered 13, after V lost 8 bases and J lost 10 bases. The CDR3 has 15 amino acids.

This clonotype was observed a handful of times. The chain combines TRBV20-1 with TRBJ2-5, with D unclear. The CDR3 runs 12 residues. Trimming stripped 7 bases from V and 5 bases from J, with 14 bases between. Germline lookup yields CDR1 DFQATT and CDR2 SNEGSKA (reference sequence). This CDR3 is CSVLSWMETQYF. CDR3 nucleotides: TGCAGTGTCCTTAGTTGGATGGAGACCCAGTACTTC.

This clonotype came up many times. The chain combines TRBV5-1 with TRBJ2-7; 8 positions agree with TRBD1. This CDR3 is built from 12 residues. J gave up 5 bases and V 4 bases, and 2 bases lay outside the gene matches. The germline V gene has CDR1 SGHRS and CDR2 YFSETQ. This chain's CDR3 is CASSPQGDEQYF. The CDR3 DNA follows: TGCGCCAGCAGCCCACAGGGGGACGAGCAGTACTTC.

The gene calls are TRBV7-2 and TRBJ2-2; weak D call: TRBD1 (6 bases). This CDR3 has 13 residues. Trimming took off 5 bases at V and 7 bases at J, with 11 bases between the two ends. Germline CDR1 and CDR2: SGHTA and FQGNSA. CDR3 sequence reads: CASSRPGVGELFF. CDR3 DNA: TGTGCCAGCAGCCGCCCAGGGGTCGGGGAGCTGTTTTTT. Based on the CDR3 plus reference TRBV7-2 and TRBJ2-2, the full variable domain is GAGVSQSPSNKVTEKGKDVELRCDPISGHTALYWYRQSLGQGLEFLIYFQGNSAPDKSGLPSDRFSAERTGGSVSTLTIQRTQQEDSAVYLCASSRPGVGELFFGEGSRLTVL.

The rearrangement uses TRBV7-9 and TRBJ1-2; D uncertain. CDR1 and CDR2 from the germline V gene are SEHNR and FQNEAQ (reference sequence). Between the trimmed V and J ends, which lost 6 bases and 6 bases, there was a span of 11 bases. The CDR3 covers 12 residues. In nucleotides, the CDR3 is TGTGCCAGCAGGCAGCAGGCGGATGGCTACACCTTC. It yields the protein CASRQQADGYTF.

This clonotype was seen only a few times. The DNA of the CDR3 is TGTGCCAGCAGTGTATTTAGCGGGACGAACACCGGGGAGCTGTTTTTT. Its protein product is CASSVFSGTNTGELFF. This rearrangement joins TRBV6-1 to TRBJ2-2; 8 bases line up with TRBD2. There are 16 residues in the CDR3. V shed 4 bases and J 0 bases; nucleotides not matched to a gene: 4. The germline CDR1 and CDR2 sequences are MNHNS and SASEGT.

This clonotype has more than one count but fewer than ten. The V gene is TRBV9, the J gene TRBJ2-7, with a tentative D call TRBD1 (7 bases). Trimming cost V 7 bases and J 0 bases, with 11 bases left between them. The CDR3 is made up of 13 amino acids. Germline lookup yields CDR1 SGDLS and CDR2 YYNGEE. CDR3 sequence: CASGGTDSYEQYF. CDR3 in DNA: TGTGCCAGCGGGGGGACAGACTCCTACGAGCAGTACTTC.

This clonotype has more than one count but fewer than ten. The gene calls are TRBV7-6 and TRBJ2-1; D possibly corresponds to TRBD2 (6 bases). Germline V lookup: CDR1 SGHVS, CDR2 FNYEAQ. V lost 4 bases, J lost 9 bases, and 22 bases lay in between. This CDR3 is 16 amino acids long. The CDR3 region has the DNA TGTGCCAGCAGCTCGAACCCATCAGCCCCGCGGGGTGAGCAGTTCTTC. This encodes CASSSNPSAPRGEQFF.

This chain joins TRBV15 and TRBJ2-1, with no clear D. Germline V gene data show CDR1 as LNHNV and CDR2 as YYDKDF (reference sequence). Deletions cut 0 bases from V and 0 bases from J, with 12 bases between. CDR3 length: 17 amino acids. CDR3 loop: CATSRDSLQNSYNEQFF. The CDR3 region has the DNA TGTGCCACCAGCAGAGATAGTCTGCAGAACTCCTACAATGAGCAGTTCTTC.

The chain's CDR3 is CASTQYFQGAGETQYF. The CDR3 nucleotides are TGTGCCAGCACCCAATATTTCCAGGGGGCCGGAGAGACCCAGTACTTC. The J gene is TRBJ2-5, the V gene TRBV6-2 or TRBV6-3; 8 bases fit TRBD1. After removal of 7 bases from V and 4 bases from J, the junction contained 14 bases not matched to a gene. This CDR3 region has 16 residues. CDR1 and CDR2 from the germline V gene are MNHEY and SVGEGT.

The rearrangement joins TRBV6-6 to TRBJ1-5; 9 bases are a match to TRBD1. The CDR3 length is 14 residues. Germline CDR1 MNHNY, CDR2 SVGAGI (reference sequence). V lost 5 bases, J lost 4 bases, and 3 bases stayed unmatched. In DNA form, the CDR3 reads TGTGCCAGCAGTAAAGGGACAGGGAATCAGCCCCAGCATTTT. Amino acid sequence: CASSKGTGNQPQHF.

CDR3 region: CASSRDQGNTIYF. The CDR3 DNA follows: TGCGCCAGCAGCCGAGACCAGGGAAACACCATATATTTT. This chain connects TRBV5-1 to TRBJ1-3; D gene unclear. Trimming pared 4 bases from V and 4 bases from J, leaving 9 bases between. The CDR3 length is 13 residues. Germline CDR1 reads SGHRS; CDR2 reads YFSETQ.

This clonotype showed up just a few times. The chain carries TRBV18 and TRBJ1-6, with 7 bases lining up with TRBD1. J gave up 8 bases and V 3 bases, and 7 bases lay outside the gene matches. The V gene's germline CDR1 is KGHSH and CDR2 LQKENI. The length of the CDR3 is 15 residues. CDR3 in DNA: TGTGCCAGCTCACCGTCGGCAGGGGGTGATTCACCCCTCCACTTT. This codes for CASSPSAGGDSPLHF.

This clonotype was observed a handful of times. The chain employs TRBV10-3 and TRBJ2-5; D possibly matches TRBD1 or TRBD2 (6 bases each). Trimming took 6 bases from V and 3 from J, leaving 14 bases between them. CDR1 is ENHRY and CDR2 is SYGVKD in the germline V gene. The CDR3 is 14 residues long. The CDR3 loop is CAISPRGPEETQYF. Written as DNA, the CDR3 is TGTGCCATCAGCCCACGGGGGCCAGAAGAGACCCAGTACTTC.

This clonotype was detected only a few times. J is TRBJ1-6 and V is TRBV2, with 7 bases fitting TRBD1. In germline, CDR1 is SNHLY, CDR2 FYNNEI. The CDR3 runs to 14 residues. Trimming took 6 bases from V and 7 from J; bases not matched to a gene: 6. Written as DNA, the CDR3 is TGTGCCAGCAGCCCGGGACAGTTAAATTCACCCCTCCACTTT. It specifies CASSPGQLNSPLHF.